This is a list of T cell receptor beta chains from one sample in a study of cytomegalovirus exposure and HLA in healthy donors. The protocol was immunoSEQ multiplex PCR, while the TCRdb copy is restricted to in-frame clones and leaves out a portion. The repertoire holds more than 75,000 clones, with approximately 81% as singletons. The specimen sequenced was PBMCs. These receptors were taken from a woman between 50 and 59 years old in good health and CMV-seropositive. CDR3s include the opening cysteine and the closing phenylalanine or tryptophan. Each record gives: V gene, D gene, CDR3 length, clone size, J gene, CDR3 protein, CDR3 DNA. A D gene is named only where the DNA matches it firmly. The size of a clone is reported for some rows only, either as once, few or many, or as a class for expanded clones.

TRBV27	-	14	-	TRBJ1-1	CASSLDRMNTEAFF	TGTGCCAGCAGTTTAGACAGGATGAACACTGAAGCTTTCTTT
TRBV28	-	11	-	TRBJ1-2	CASSQNYGYTF	TGTGCCAGCAGCCAAAATTATGGCTACACCTTC
TRBV6-5	TRBD1	14	-	TRBJ1-1	CASRGTGDVGEAFF	TGTGCCAGCAGGGGGACAGGGGATGTGGGTGAAGCTTTCTTT
TRBV27	-	14	-	TRBJ2-3	CASSFGQFPDTQYF	TGTGCCAGCAGTTTCGGACAGTTCCCAGATACGCAGTATTTT
TRBV5-1	-	13	-	TRBJ2-7	CASSLVVPDEQYF	TGCGCCAGCAGCTTGGTCGTCCCCGACGAGCAGTACTTC
TRBV9	TRBD2	15	-	TRBJ2-1	CASSVQREVRNEQFF	TGTGCCAGCAGCGTTCAGCGGGAGGTCCGCAATGAGCAGTTCTTC
TRBV2	-	15	-	TRBJ2-7	CASTPQGGGSYEQYF	TGTGCCAGCACCCCCCAGGGGGGCGGCTCCTACGAGCAGTACTTC
TRBV5-6	-	13	-	TRBJ2-7	CASSSSGSYEQYF	TGTGCCAGCAGCTCCAGCGGATCCTACGAGCAGTACTTC
TRBV19	TRBD1	14	-	TRBJ1-2	CASSVRQGIGGYTF	TGTGCCAGTAGTGTCAGACAGGGGATTGGCGGCTACACCTTC
TRBV19	-	15	-	TRBJ1-1	CASSNQQGMNTEAFF	TGTGCCAGTAGTAATCAACAGGGTATGAACACTGAAGCTTTCTTT
TRBV4-1	-	15	-	TRBJ2-4	CASSQDGAGLYIQYF	TGCGCCAGCAGCCAAGATGGAGCGGGCCTGTACATTCAGTACTTC
TRBV28	-	15	-	TRBJ2-7	CASSAQGFDSYEQYF	TGTGCCAGCAGTGCCCAGGGGTTTGACTCCTACGAGCAGTACTTC
TRBV29-1	-	12	-	TRBJ2-1	CSVVWRATEQFF	TGCAGCGTTGTTTGGAGGGCCACTGAGCAGTTCTTC
TRBV19	-	13	-	TRBJ2-2	CASSPHPKQGQFF	TGTGCCAGTAGTCCCCACCCGAAGCAGGGACAGTTTTTT
TRBV7-2	-	20	-	TRBJ2-3	CASSLAFGFHGRPGADTQYF	TGTGCCAGCAGCTTAGCCTTTGGGTTCCACGGACGTCCAGGGGCAGATACGCAGTATTTT
TRBV5-6	-	15	few	TRBJ2-7	CASSSRQAPSYEQYF	TGTGCCAGCAGCTCCAGACAGGCACCCTCCTACGAGCAGTACTTC
TRBV10-3	-	13	-	TRBJ2-3	CAIRTVNTDTQYF	TGTGCCATCAGGACAGTTAACACAGATACGCAGTATTTT
TRBV29-1	-	12	-	TRBJ2-7	CSGGEAAYEQYF	TGCAGCGGAGGTGAGGCAGCCTACGAGCAGTACTTC
TRBV6-6	-	11	-	TRBJ1-2	CASSPLYGYTF	TGTGCCAGCAGTCCCCTATATGGCTACACCTTC
TRBV28	TRBD1	15	-	TRBJ2-5	CASSPLGQAEETQYF	TGTGCCAGCAGTCCCCTGGGACAGGCAGAAGAGACCCAGTACTTC
TRBV6-5	TRBD2	13	-	TRBJ2-7	CASRPSGRYEQYF	TGTGCCAGCAGACCCAGCGGGAGGTACGAGCAGTACTTC
TRBV11-1	TRBD2	14	-	TRBJ2-5	CASSSLAGQETQYF	TGTGCCAGCAGCTCCCTAGCGGGGCAAGAGACCCAGTACTTC
TRBV27	-	13	-	TRBJ2-7	CASRRDSAYEQYF	TGTGCCAGCAGACGGGACTCGGCCTACGAGCAGTACTTC
TRBV28	-	15	-	TRBJ2-1	CASSFPVALNNEQFF	TGTGCCAGCAGTTTCCCTGTTGCGCTCAACAATGAGCAGTTCTTC
TRBV11-2	TRBD2	18	-	TRBJ2-5	CASSWGGARREGSETQYF	TGTGCCAGCAGCTGGGGAGGGGCTCGGCGGGAAGGGTCGGAGACCCAGTACTTC
TRBV9	-	16	-	TRBJ2-1	CASSPSGAFRYNEQFF	TGTGCCAGCAGCCCATCGGGAGCCTTTCGATACAATGAGCAGTTCTTC
TRBV6-5	-	14	-	TRBJ2-7	CASSYGQRDWEQYF	TGTGCCAGCAGTTATGGGCAGAGGGACTGGGAGCAGTACTTC
TRBV29-1	TRBD1	16	-	TRBJ2-1	CSVFPSGTATYNEQFF	TGCAGCGTTTTTCCTTCCGGGACAGCGACCTACAATGAGCAGTTCTTC
TRBV15	TRBD1	15	-	TRBJ2-1	CATTGQFSSYNEQFF	TGTGCCACCACGGGACAGTTCAGCTCCTACAATGAGCAGTTCTTC
TRBV30	-	15	-	TRBJ1-5	CAWTSRGSLDQPQHF	TGTGCCTGGACCTCCAGGGGAAGTTTAGATCAGCCCCAGCATTTT
TRBV7-6	-	12	-	TRBJ2-1	CASTGSYNEQFF	TGTGCCAGCACCGGTAGTTACAATGAGCAGTTCTTC
TRBV11-3	TRBD2	14	-	TRBJ2-3	CASSSRTSPDTQYF	TGTGCCAGCAGCTCTCGGACTAGCCCAGATACGCAGTATTTT
TRBV30	TRBD1	13	-	TRBJ2-5	CAWSTGGGETQYF	TGTGCCTGGTCGACAGGGGGGGGAGAGACCCAGTACTTC
TRBV19	TRBD2	18	-	TRBJ2-1	CASSMDWREGGSYNEQFF	TGTGCCAGTAGTATGGATTGGCGGGAGGGTGGTTCCTACAATGAGCAGTTCTTC
TRBV5-5	-	16	once	TRBJ1-5	CASSLQGRLGNQPQHF	TGTGCCAGCAGCTTACAGGGCAGATTGGGCAATCAGCCCCAGCATTTT
TRBV18	-	13	-	TRBJ1-1	CASSPPEPGGTFF	TGTGCCAGCTCACCCCCAGAGCCGGGAGGGACTTTCTTT
TRBV6-5	TRBD2	15	-	TRBJ2-7	CASSYGREGRYEQYF	TGTGCCAGCAGTTACGGGCGGGAGGGTAGGTACGAGCAGTACTTC
TRBV6-6	TRBD1	14	-	TRBJ1-5	CASSLGTDDQPQHF	TGTGCCAGCAGCCTGGGGACAGACGATCAGCCCCAGCATTTT
TRBV14	TRBD1	17	-	TRBJ2-5	CASSLRDRFSFRETQYF	TGTGCCAGCAGCCTCCGGGACAGATTTAGTTTTCGAGAGACCCAGTACTTC
TRBV9	TRBD2	14	-	TRBJ2-2	CASSVLADTGELFF	TGTGCCAGCAGCGTACTAGCGGACACCGGGGAGCTGTTTTTT
TRBV4-1	TRBD1	13	-	TRBJ2-1	CASSQQGEYEQFF	TGCGCCAGCAGCCAGCAGGGGGAATATGAGCAGTTCTTC
TRBV30	-	14	-	TRBJ2-5	CAWSVQGRQETQYF	TGTGCCTGGAGTGTGCAGGGTAGGCAAGAGACCCAGTACTTC
TRBV9	-	16	-	TRBJ2-2	CASSVDWRRVAGELFF	TGTGCCAGCAGCGTAGATTGGAGGAGGGTGGCCGGGGAGCTGTTTTTT
TRBV6-1	TRBD1	14	-	TRBJ1-5	CASSEDRGYQPQHF	TGTGCCAGCAGTGAGGACAGGGGGTACCAGCCCCAGCATTTT
TRBV27	-	13	-	TRBJ1-2	CASSSSGDYGYTF	TGTGCCAGCAGTTCCTCAGGGGACTATGGCTACACCTTC